This T cell receptor (beta chain) was observed in a study of blood T cell repertoires in COVID-19. Germline V gene lookup returns CDR1 SGHAT and CDR2 FQNNGV. This CDR3 spans 16 amino acids. Trimming cost V 1 base and J 5 bases, with 17 bases left between them. Here immunoSEQ multiplex PCR was the method, and the copy in TCRdb shows in-frame clones only, minus some. The sample holds 72,000 or so clones, 80% seen once. The sample taken for sequencing was peripheral blood. V and J are TRBV11-2 and TRBJ2-5; maybe TRBD2 (6 bases). The receptor comes from a man between 65 and 85 years old who had recovered from COVID-19. In DNA form, the CDR3 reads TGTGCCAGCAGCTTAGTTTCCGCGGGGAGTTGGGAGACCCAGTACTTC. Translated, it gives CASSLVSAGSWETQYF.